One and the same sample provided the 18 T cell receptor beta chains below, sequenced in a study of PD-L1 blockade in urothelial cancer. The table came from immunoSEQ multiplex PCR; TCRdb's copy has only in-frame clones and leaves some out. The sample consists of approximately 71,000 clones, about 89% of them appearing once. This sample comprised PBMCs, obtained around atezolizumab (anti-PD-L1) treatment. The receptors stem from a man in his fifties or sixties with urothelial cancer.

The V gene is TRBV28, the J gene TRBJ1-5, with 11 bases that match TRBD1. The CDR3 sequence is 21 residues long. V was pared by 0 bases and J by 0 bases, with 13 bases of the junction left unmatched. Germline V gives CDR1 MDHEN, CDR2 SYDVKM. CDR3 sequence (DNA): TGTGCCAGCAGTTTATGGGTCCGGACAGGGGGCTATTCCGATAGCAATCAGCCCCAGCATTTT. Protein: CASSLWVRTGGYSDSNQPQHF.

The chain has TRBV4-1 and TRBJ1-4; no firm D call. Trimming took 4 bases from V and 10 from J, leaving 16 bases between them. The CDR3 has 14 residues. Germline V gives CDR1 MGHRA, CDR2 YSYEKL. The CDR3 region is CASSPPDGVGKLFF. The CDR3 DNA is TGCGCCAGCAGCCCTCCCGACGGGGTCGGAAAACTGTTTTTT.

The chain couples TRBV7-8 to TRBJ1-4; D gene ambiguous. This CDR3 has 13 residues. CDR1 is SGHVS and CDR2 is FQNEAQ in the germline V gene. The V end lost 9 bases, the J end lost 5 bases, and 13 bases lay between the germline ends. The CDR3 is CASQDGSNEKLFF. As DNA, the CDR3 is TGTGCCAGTCAAGACGGGTCGAATGAAAAACTGTTTTTT.

V usage is TRBV5-1 and J usage is TRBJ1-2, with 11 bases identical to TRBD1. The CDR3 has 16 residues. V dropped 5 bases and J dropped 0; count of bases not matched to a gene: 6. Germline-derived CDR1 and CDR2 are SGHRS and YFSETQ. The CDR3 spells CASSSGTGGSNYGYTF. The CDR3 DNA follows: TGCGCCAGCAGTTCCGGGACAGGGGGTTCTAACTATGGCTACACCTTC.

The chain employs TRBV19 and TRBJ1-5, with 7 bases that match TRBD1. CDR3 size: 15 residues. Germline-derived CDR1 and CDR2 are LNHDA and SQIVND (reference sequence). Trimming took 4 bases from V and 3 from J; bases not matched to a gene: 6. CDR3 coding DNA: TGTGCCAGTAGTAGTGGACAGGTTCCCAATCAGCCCCAGCATTTT. This codes for CASSSGQVPNQPQHF. Combining the CDR3 with reference TRBV19 and TRBJ1-5 gives the whole variable domain DGGITQSPKYLFRKEGQNVTLSCEQNLNHDAMYWYRQDPGQGLRLIYYSQIVNDFQKGDIAEGYSVSREKKESFPLTVTSAQKNPTAFYLCASSSGQVPNQPQHFGDGTRLSIL.

The sample holds one count of this clone. The rearrangement joins TRBV7-9 to TRBJ2-3, with D possibly being TRBD2 (5 bases). The CDR3 extends over 16 amino acids. V lost 5 bases and J lost 2, with 17 bases in between. Germline CDR1 is SEHNR and CDR2 is FQNEAQ (reference sequence). This chain's CDR3 is CASSPTSPRVTDTQYF. In DNA form, the CDR3 reads TGTGCCAGCAGCCCAACCTCTCCGCGGGTCACAGATACGCAGTATTTT.

CDR3 protein: CASSEIAGWRDTQYF. As DNA, the CDR3 is TGTGCCAGCAGCGAGATCGCGGGGTGGCGAGATACGCAGTATTTT. The rearrangement joins TRBV5-5 to TRBJ2-3; weak D call: TRBD2 (6 bases). Germline assignment: CDR1 SGHKS and CDR2 YYEKEE (reference sequence). V lost 4 bases and J 5 bases, leaving 17 bases between the germline ends. The CDR3 length is 15 residues.

CDR3: CASSGVAGASSGELFF. Here the CDR3 DNA reads TGTGCCAGCAGCGGGGTAGCGGGAGCCTCCTCCGGGGAGCTGTTTTTT. This chain links TRBV11-3 with TRBJ2-2, with TRBD2 matching 9 bases. Unmatched junction bases numbered 10, after V lost 5 bases and J lost 6 bases. There are 16 residues in the CDR3. Germline values: CDR1 SGHNT, CDR2 YENEEA.

The V call is TRBV25-1, the J call TRBJ2-6, with 10 bases lining up with TRBD1. The CDR3 extends over 17 amino acids. V gave up 6 bases and J gave up 0 bases; unmatched junction bases: 5. Germline lookup yields CDR1 MGHDK and CDR2 SYGVNS. DNA of the CDR3: TGTGCCAGCAGCCGGACAGGGGGTGTCTCTGGGGCCAACGTCCTGACTTTC. As protein: CASSRTGGVSGANVLTF.

The DNA for the CDR3 is TGTGCCAGCAGTTTTACACACTACGAGCAGTACTTC. Translation: CASSFTHYEQYF. The V gene is TRBV7-8, the J gene TRBJ2-7; no clear D. Germline CDR1 and CDR2: SGHVS and FQNEAQ. The CDR3 runs to 12 residues. Trimming took off 6 bases at V and 3 bases at J, with 9 bases between the two ends.

CDR3 coding DNA: TGTGCCAGCAGTGAAGCGATCAGGGTAGGCAATCAGCCCCAGCATTTT. It encodes CASSEAIRVGNQPQHF. The rearrangement joins TRBV6-1 to TRBJ1-5, with D maybe TRBD1 (5 bases). The CDR3 runs 16 residues. The germline gives CDR1 MNHNS, CDR2 SASEGT. V was cut by 0 bases and J by 2 bases, with 11 bases left in between.

This sequence joins TRBV9 and TRBJ2-1, with 7 bases fitting TRBD2. Germline CDR1 SGDLS, CDR2 YYNGEE. The CDR3 runs 14 residues. The ends lost 8 bases at V and 0 bases at J; junction bases unmatched: 5. The CDR3 here is CASTLADSYNEQFF. As DNA, the CDR3 is TGTGCCAGTACCCTAGCGGACTCCTACAATGAGCAGTTCTTC.

Concerning this clone itself: At the DNA level, this CDR3 is encoded by other sequences in the same sample as well. The rearrangement joins TRBV30 to TRBJ2-1; no clear D gene. In germline, CDR1 is GTSNPN, CDR2 SVGIG (reference sequence). This CDR3 is built from 11 residues. The V and J ends lost 0 bases and 7 bases respectively, with 4 bases between them. CDR3 in amino acids: CAWSVRNEQFF. CDR3 nucleotide sequence: TGTGCCTGGAGTGTTCGGAATGAGCAGTTCTTC.

V usage is TRBV10-3 and J usage is TRBJ1-3, with D uncertain. The germline gives CDR1 ENHRY, CDR2 SYGVKD. The CDR3 has 15 amino acids. V lost 3 bases to trimming and J lost 7 bases, with 16 bases between them. The CDR3 region is CAISDSVLAGNTIYF. CDR3 DNA sequence: TGTGCCATCAGTGATTCAGTCCTGGCGGGGAACACCATATATTTT.

The rearrangement joins TRBV9 to TRBJ2-7; the D gene is possibly TRBD1 (6 bases). The length of the CDR3 is 14 residues. CDR1 and CDR2 from the germline V gene are SGDLS and YYNGEE. Trimming shortened V by 0 bases and J by 6 bases, and 13 bases separated the two germline ends. In nucleotides, the CDR3 is TGTGCCAGCAGCGTAGACCTGGGACAAACCGAGCAGTACTTC. It translates to CASSVDLGQTEQYF.

This chain connects TRBV10-3 to TRBJ2-7, with TRBD2 identical over 10 bases. The CDR3 extends over 13 amino acids. V lost 8 bases, J lost 4 bases, and 5 bases stayed unmatched. The germline CDR1 and CDR2 sequences are ENHRY and SYGVKD. The CDR3 region is CAIGSSGSYEQYF. The CDR3 DNA follows: TGTGCCATCGGTTCTAGCGGGAGTTACGAGCAGTACTTC.

This chain links TRBV28 with TRBJ2-1, with a tentative D call TRBD1 (5 bases). V lost 5 bases to trimming and J lost 4 bases, with 15 bases between them. Germline values: CDR1 MDHEN, CDR2 SYDVKM. CDR3 length equals 15 residues. CDR3 residues: CASSGRVGLYNEQFF. CDR3 nucleotides: TGTGCCAGCAGTGGCAGGGTCGGCCTATACAATGAGCAGTTCTTC.

The genes are TRBV7-8 and TRBJ2-7; 8 nucleotides line up with TRBD1. The CDR3 covers 15 residues. Germline CDR1 and CDR2: SGHVS and FQNEAQ. Trimming cost V 2 bases and J 5 bases; bases outside gene matches: 8. CDR3 loop: CASSLSLTGEHEQYF. The CDR3, as DNA: TGTGCCAGCAGCTTATCCCTGACAGGGGAACACGAGCAGTACTTC.